The 5 T cell receptor beta chains below come from one sample, sequenced in a study of radiotherapy plus CTLA-4 blockade in lung cancer. The protocol was immunoSEQ multiplex PCR, while the TCRdb copy is restricted to in-frame clones and leaves out a portion. The table records 65,000 to 90,000 clones, around 84% of them present only once. Material: peripheral blood, obtained from a patient treated with radiotherapy plus ipilimumab. These receptors came from a human donor with non-small cell lung cancer who had stable disease on radiotherapy plus ipilimumab.

This clone came up a few times. The chain is built from TRBV28 and TRBJ2-7; D uncertain. Trimming shortened V by 11 bases and J by 5 bases, and 13 bases separated the two germline ends. CDR1 MDHEN and CDR2 SYDVKM come from the germline V gene. The CDR3 sequence is 11 residues long. The CDR3 nucleotides are TGTGCCGTCAGGCAGGCCCACGAGCAGTACTTC. Amino acids: CAVRQAHEQYF.

The V call is TRBV2, the J call TRBJ2-5; D remains unclear. Germline CDR1 SNHLY, CDR2 FYNNEI. This CDR3 contains 14 residues. Deletions cut 5 bases from V and 0 bases from J, with 10 bases between. The CDR3 spells CASSTNPYQETQYF. Here the CDR3 DNA reads TGTGCCAGCAGTACCAACCCGTACCAAGAGACCCAGTACTTC.

V is TRBV27 and J is TRBJ2-7; TRBD2 is a possible D gene (6 bases). Trimming took off 5 bases at V and 1 base at J, with 18 bases between the two ends. Germline CDR1 reads MNHEY; CDR2 reads SMNVEV (reference sequence). The CDR3 consists of 16 residues. The CDR3 spells CASSVVGGAASYEQYF. The CDR3 nucleotides are TGTGCCAGCAGTGTTGTAGGCGGGGCGGCATCCTACGAGCAGTACTTC.

In this sample, this clone turned up a few times. This chain joins TRBV5-4 and TRBJ2-3, with TRBD2 identical over 10 bases. The CDR3 totals 18 residues. With 0 bases clipped from V and 0 bases from J, the junction kept 7 bases outside the gene matches. Germline CDR1 reads SGHNT; CDR2 reads YYREEE (reference sequence). The CDR3 sequence is CASSLGLAGAPSTDTQYF. In DNA, the CDR3 is TGTGCCAGCAGCTTGGGGCTAGCGGGGGCCCCTAGCACAGATACGCAGTATTTT. Using reference TRBV5-4 and TRBJ2-3 for the parts outside the CDR3, the full variable domain is ETGVTQSPTHLIKTRGQQVTLRCSSQSGHNTVSWYQQALGQGPQFIFQYYREEENGRGNFPPRFSGLQFPNYSSELNVNALELDDSALYLCASSLGLAGAPSTDTQYFGPGTRLTVL.

The genes are TRBV5-1 and TRBJ2-7; a weak D match, TRBD2 (6 bases). V gave up 4 bases and J gave up 3 bases, with 14 bases separating them. Per germline, CDR1 SGHRS and CDR2 YFSETQ. CDR3 length: 14 amino acids. The CDR3 reads CASSPAGSHYEQYF. CDR3 in DNA: TGCGCCAGCAGCCCCGCCGGGAGCCACTACGAGCAGTACTTC.